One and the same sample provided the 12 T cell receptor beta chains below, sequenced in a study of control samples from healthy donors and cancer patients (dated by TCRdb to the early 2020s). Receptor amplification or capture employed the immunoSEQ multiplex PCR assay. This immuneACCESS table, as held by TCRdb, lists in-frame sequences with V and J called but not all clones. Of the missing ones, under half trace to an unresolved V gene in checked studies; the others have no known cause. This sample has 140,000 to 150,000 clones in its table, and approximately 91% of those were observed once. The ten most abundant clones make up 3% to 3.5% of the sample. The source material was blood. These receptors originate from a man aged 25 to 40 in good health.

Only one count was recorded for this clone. This chain's CDR3 is CASSARDSKNEKLFF. The CDR3 DNA follows: TGTGCCAGCAGCGCTAGGGACTCCAAAAATGAAAAACTGTTTTTT. The chain couples TRBV5-6 to TRBJ1-4; a possible D gene is TRBD1 (5 bases). The CDR3 totals 15 residues. The germline gives CDR1 SGHDT, CDR2 YYEEEE. Trimming shortened V by 4 bases and J by 5 bases, and 15 bases separated the two germline ends. Together with reference TRBV5-6 and TRBJ1-4, the CDR3 gives the full variable domain: DAGVTQSPTHLIKTRGQQVTLRCSPKSGHDTVSWYQQALGQGPQFIFQYYEEEERQRGNFPDRFSGHQFPNYSSELNVNALLLGDSALYLCASSARDSKNEKLFFGSGTQLSVL.

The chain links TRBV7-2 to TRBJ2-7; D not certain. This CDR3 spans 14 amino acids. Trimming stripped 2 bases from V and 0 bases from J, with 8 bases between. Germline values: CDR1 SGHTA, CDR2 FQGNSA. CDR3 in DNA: TGTGCCAGCAGCTTAAACCCAGACTCCTACGAGCAGTACTTC. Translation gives CASSLNPDSYEQYF.

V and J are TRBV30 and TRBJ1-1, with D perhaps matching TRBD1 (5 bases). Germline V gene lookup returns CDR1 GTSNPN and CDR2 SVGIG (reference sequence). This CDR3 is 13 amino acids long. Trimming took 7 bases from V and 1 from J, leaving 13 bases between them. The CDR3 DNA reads TGTGCCTTTGAAGACAGTGCGAACACTGAAGCTTTCTTT. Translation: CAFEDSANTEAFF.

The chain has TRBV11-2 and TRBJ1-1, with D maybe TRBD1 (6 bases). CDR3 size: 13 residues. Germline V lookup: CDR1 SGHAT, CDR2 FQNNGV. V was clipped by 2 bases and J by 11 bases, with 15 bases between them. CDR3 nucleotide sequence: TGTGCCAGCAGCTTAACGGGGAGGGGGTTTGCTTTCTTT. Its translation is CASSLTGRGFAFF.

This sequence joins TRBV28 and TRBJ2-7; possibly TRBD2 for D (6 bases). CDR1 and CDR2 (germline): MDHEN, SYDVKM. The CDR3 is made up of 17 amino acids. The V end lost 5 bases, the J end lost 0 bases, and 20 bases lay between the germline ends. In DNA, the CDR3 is TGTGCCAGCAGTCATCGGGACTTAAGCCGGGGCTCCTACGAGCAGTACTTC. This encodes CASSHRDLSRGSYEQYF.

The CDR3 sequence is CASSREIQPDEQYF. The CDR3 DNA follows: TGTGCCAGCAGCAGGGAAATCCAACCCGACGAGCAGTACTTC. The chain recombines TRBV6-5 with TRBJ2-7; D perhaps matches TRBD1 (5 bases). Germline V gives CDR1 MNHEY, CDR2 SVGAGI. V was shortened by 6 bases and J by 5 bases, with 17 bases between the two germline ends. This CDR3 is built from 14 residues.

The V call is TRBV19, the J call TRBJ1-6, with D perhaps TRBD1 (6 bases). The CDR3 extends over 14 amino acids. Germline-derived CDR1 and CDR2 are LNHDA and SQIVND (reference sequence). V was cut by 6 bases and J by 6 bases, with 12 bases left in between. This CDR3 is CASSVTGSNSPLHF. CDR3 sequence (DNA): TGTGCCAGTAGCGTGACAGGTTCTAATTCACCCCTCCACTTT.

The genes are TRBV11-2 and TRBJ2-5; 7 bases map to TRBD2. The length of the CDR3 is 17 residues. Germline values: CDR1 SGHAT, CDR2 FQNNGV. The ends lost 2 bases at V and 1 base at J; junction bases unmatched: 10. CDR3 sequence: CASSLWGWEGGQETQYF. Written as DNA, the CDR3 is TGTGCCAGCAGCTTATGGGGGTGGGAGGGAGGCCAAGAGACCCAGTACTTC.

The CDR3 reads CASSPRTDYNEQFF. The CDR3 region has the DNA TGTGCCAGCAGTCCCCGGACAGATTACAATGAGCAGTTCTTC. The genes are TRBV6-2 or TRBV6-3 and TRBJ2-1; perhaps TRBD1 as D (6 bases). V was trimmed by 5 bases and J by 4 bases, leaving 12 bases between them. The germline V gene has CDR1 MNHEY and CDR2 SVGEGT. This CDR3 spans 14 amino acids.

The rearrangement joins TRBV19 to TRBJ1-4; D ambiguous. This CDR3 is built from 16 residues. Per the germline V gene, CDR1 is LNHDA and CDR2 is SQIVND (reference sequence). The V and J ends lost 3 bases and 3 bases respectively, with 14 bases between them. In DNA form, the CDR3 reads TGTGCCAGTAGTATTGGTCTTGCGACCTCTAATGAAAAACTGTTTTTT. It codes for CASSIGLATSNEKLFF.

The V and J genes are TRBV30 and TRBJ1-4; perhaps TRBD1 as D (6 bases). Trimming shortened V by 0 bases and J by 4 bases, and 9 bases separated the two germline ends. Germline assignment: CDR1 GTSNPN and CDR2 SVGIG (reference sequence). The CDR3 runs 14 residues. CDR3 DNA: TGTGCCTGGAGTGTACGGGGACATAATGAAAAACTGTTTTTT. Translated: CAWSVRGHNEKLFF.

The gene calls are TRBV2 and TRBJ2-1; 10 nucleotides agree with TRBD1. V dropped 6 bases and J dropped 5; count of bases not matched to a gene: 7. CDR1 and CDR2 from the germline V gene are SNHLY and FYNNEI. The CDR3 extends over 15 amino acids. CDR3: CASRVRQGANNEQFF. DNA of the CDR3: TGTGCCAGCAGGGTAAGACAGGGGGCGAACAATGAGCAGTTCTTC.